This entry describes one T cell receptor beta chain. These data originate in a study of blood T cell repertoires in COVID-19. The wider study: Cohort 3 donors were reported recovered after two negative PCRs, clearance, or symptom resolution. Sites across the United States, Italy and Spain contributed samples from acute and convalescent COVID-19. PBMCs, B-cell-depleted T cells, or T cells were the source of the cDNA or gDNA that made up the material.

The germline gives CDR1 WSHSY, CDR2 SAAADI. The CDR3 has 15 residues. Germline trimming cut 2 bases from V and 6 bases from J; bases unmatched to any gene: 1. Produced via immunoSEQ multiplex PCR; TCRdb's table is partial and in-frame only. The data contain about 270,000 clones, approximately 90% of them seen just once; the ten biggest clones take up roughly 2%. Cohorts were based on clinical histories the participants reported. This receptor was identified in a woman aged 60-70 years in a cohort exposed to, infected with or recovered from COVID-19 (not recorded which). V gene TRBV10-2 combines with J gene TRBJ1-6, with TRBD1 matching 10 bases. The sample consisted of PBMCs or T cells enriched from blood (not recorded which). DNA for the CDR3: TGCGCCAGCAGTGAGGGGGACAGGGGTAATTCACCCCTCCACTTT. Translation gives CASSEGDRGNSPLHF.